A single T cell receptor (beta chain) is shown here with its context. The data stem from a study of blood T cell repertoires in COVID-19. Overall study: Researchers got acute and convalescent COVID-19 samples from the United States, Italy and Spain. PBMCs, B-cell-depleted T cells, or T cells were the source of the cDNA or gDNA that made up the material.

This CDR3 region has 14 residues. Germline V gives CDR1 LGHDT, CDR2 YNNKEL (reference sequence). The V end was cut by 0 bases, the J end by 5 bases, with 8 bases between. Per the authors' pipeline: Estimated nucleated cell counts came from reference gene primer amplification. Profiled with immunoSEQ multiplex PCR; TCRdb holds only in-frame clones, not every one. The D gene and trimming were derived from the DNA, and the V and J assignments and clone size from that table. The table lists around 120,000 clones, roughly 79% of them singletons. The receptor was derived from an older man with acute or convalescent COVID-19. The sequenced sample consisted of peripheral blood. The chain combines TRBV3-1 (or the pseudogene TRBV3-2) with TRBJ1-5; the D gene is possibly TRBD1 (5 bases). The DNA for the CDR3 is TGTGCCAGCAGCCAAGACAGGGTGGATCAGCCCCAGCATTTT. Its protein is CASSQDRVDQPQHF.